The entry below describes one T cell receptor (beta chain). The antigen is not known. The protocol was immunoSEQ multiplex PCR, while the TCRdb copy is restricted to in-frame clones and leaves out a portion. The sample lists around 99,000 clones, about 91% occurring once. The sample originates from a study of OX40 agonist ivuxolimab in advanced cancers. Background on the study: Head and neck, renal cell, melanoma or hepatocellular carcinoma were the cancers that dose-escalation patients had.

Study-wide results and limits: There was clonal expansion of CD4+ and CD8+ blood T cells by week 6 at 0.1 to 3.0 mg/kg.

This receptor was taken from an adult with an advanced solid tumor such as melanoma, head and neck, liver or kidney cancer. The source was CD4+ or CD8+ T cells sorted from blood, collected in a trial of the OX40 agonist ivuxolimab.

Written as DNA, the CDR3 is TGTGCCAGTAGCGGGGAGAGCTCCTACAATGAGCAGTTCTTC. Protein product: CASSGESSYNEQFF. The J gene is TRBJ2-1, the V gene TRBV19, with D perhaps TRBD2 (5 bases). This CDR3 has 14 amino acids. The germline CDR1 and CDR2 sequences are LNHDA and SQIVND (reference sequence). The V gene lost 6 bases and the J gene lost 0 bases, with 9 bases spanning the gap.